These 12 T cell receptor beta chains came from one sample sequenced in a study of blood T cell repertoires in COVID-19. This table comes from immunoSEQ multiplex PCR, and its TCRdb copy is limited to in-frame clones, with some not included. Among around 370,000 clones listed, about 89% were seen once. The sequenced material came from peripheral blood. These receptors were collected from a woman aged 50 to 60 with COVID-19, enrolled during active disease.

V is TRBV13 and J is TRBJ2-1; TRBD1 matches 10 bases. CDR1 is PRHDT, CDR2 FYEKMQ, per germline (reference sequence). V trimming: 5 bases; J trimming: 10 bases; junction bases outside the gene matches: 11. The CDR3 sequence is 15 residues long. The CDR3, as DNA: TGTGCCAGCAGCAACCGGGACAGGGGATTTCGAGAGCAGTTCTTC. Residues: CASSNRDRGFREQFF.

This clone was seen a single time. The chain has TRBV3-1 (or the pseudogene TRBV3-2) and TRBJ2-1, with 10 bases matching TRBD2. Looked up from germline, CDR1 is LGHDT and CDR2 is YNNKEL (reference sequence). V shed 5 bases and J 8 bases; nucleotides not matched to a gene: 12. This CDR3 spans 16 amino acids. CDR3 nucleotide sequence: TGTGCCAGCAGCAATAGGGCTCTAGCGGGAGAGCATGAGCAGTTCTTC. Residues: CASSNRALAGEHEQFF.

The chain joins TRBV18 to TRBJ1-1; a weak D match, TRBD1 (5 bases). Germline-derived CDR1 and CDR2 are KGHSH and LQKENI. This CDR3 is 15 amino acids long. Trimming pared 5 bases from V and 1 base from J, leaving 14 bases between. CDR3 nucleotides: TGTGCCAGCTCAGCCACTAAGGGGAAGAACACTGAAGCTTTCTTT. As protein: CASSATKGKNTEAFF.

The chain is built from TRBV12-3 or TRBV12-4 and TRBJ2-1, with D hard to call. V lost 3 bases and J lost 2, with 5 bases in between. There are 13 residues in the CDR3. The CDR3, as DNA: TGTGCCAGCAGTTTCCTCCCCTACAATGAGCAGTTCTTC. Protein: CASSFLPYNEQFF.

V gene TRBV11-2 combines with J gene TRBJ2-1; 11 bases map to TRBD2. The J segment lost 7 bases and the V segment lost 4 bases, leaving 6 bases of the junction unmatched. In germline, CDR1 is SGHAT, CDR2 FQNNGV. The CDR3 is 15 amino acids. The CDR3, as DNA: TGTGCCAGCAGCTCTCCCGGGACTAGCGGAAATGAGCAGTTCTTC. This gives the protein CASSSPGTSGNEQFF.

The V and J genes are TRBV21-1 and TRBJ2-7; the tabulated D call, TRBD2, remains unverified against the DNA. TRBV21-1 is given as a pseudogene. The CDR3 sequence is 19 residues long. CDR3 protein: CASSKPGGKVEGQPYEQYF. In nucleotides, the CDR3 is TGTGCCAGCAGCAAACCGGGGGGGAAAGTGGAGGGACAGCCCTACGAGCAGTACTTC.

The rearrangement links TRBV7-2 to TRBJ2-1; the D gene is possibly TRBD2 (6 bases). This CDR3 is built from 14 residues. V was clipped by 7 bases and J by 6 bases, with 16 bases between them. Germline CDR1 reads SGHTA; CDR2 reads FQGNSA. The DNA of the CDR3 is TGTGCCAGCACCCGGGACTCCACCCTCAATGAGCAGTTCTTC. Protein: CASTRDSTLNEQFF.

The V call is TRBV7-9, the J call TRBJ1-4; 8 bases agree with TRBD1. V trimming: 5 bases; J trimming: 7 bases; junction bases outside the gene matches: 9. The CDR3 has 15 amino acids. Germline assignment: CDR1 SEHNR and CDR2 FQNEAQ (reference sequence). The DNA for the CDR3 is TGTGCCAGCAGCCGTCGGCAGGGGGCGGGTGAAAAACTGTTTTTT. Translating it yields CASSRRQGAGEKLFF.

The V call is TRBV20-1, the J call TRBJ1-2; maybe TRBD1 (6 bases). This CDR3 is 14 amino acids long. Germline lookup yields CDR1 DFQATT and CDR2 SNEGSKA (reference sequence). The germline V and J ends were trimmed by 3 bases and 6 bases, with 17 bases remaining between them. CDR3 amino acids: CSASAPGTSHGYTF. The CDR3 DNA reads TGCAGTGCTAGTGCCCCCGGGACAAGTCATGGCTACACCTTC.

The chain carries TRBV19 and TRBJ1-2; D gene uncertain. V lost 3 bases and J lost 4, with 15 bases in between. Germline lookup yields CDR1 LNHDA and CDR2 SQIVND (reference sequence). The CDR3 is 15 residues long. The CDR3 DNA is TGTGCCAGTAGTATTTCCATTCGCCAGTTCTATGGCTACACCTTC. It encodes CASSISIRQFYGYTF.

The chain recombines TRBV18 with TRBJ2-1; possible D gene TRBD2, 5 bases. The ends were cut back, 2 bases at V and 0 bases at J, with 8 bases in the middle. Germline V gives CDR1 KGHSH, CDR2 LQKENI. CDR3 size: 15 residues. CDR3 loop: CASSPSRGSYNEQFF. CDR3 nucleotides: TGTGCCAGCTCACCAAGTCGGGGCTCCTACAATGAGCAGTTCTTC.

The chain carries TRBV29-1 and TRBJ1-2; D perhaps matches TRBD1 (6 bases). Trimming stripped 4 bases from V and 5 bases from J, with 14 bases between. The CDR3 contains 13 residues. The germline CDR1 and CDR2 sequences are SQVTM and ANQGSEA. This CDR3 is CSVALARGYGYTF. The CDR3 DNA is TGCAGCGTTGCTTTAGCCAGGGGTTATGGCTACACCTTC.